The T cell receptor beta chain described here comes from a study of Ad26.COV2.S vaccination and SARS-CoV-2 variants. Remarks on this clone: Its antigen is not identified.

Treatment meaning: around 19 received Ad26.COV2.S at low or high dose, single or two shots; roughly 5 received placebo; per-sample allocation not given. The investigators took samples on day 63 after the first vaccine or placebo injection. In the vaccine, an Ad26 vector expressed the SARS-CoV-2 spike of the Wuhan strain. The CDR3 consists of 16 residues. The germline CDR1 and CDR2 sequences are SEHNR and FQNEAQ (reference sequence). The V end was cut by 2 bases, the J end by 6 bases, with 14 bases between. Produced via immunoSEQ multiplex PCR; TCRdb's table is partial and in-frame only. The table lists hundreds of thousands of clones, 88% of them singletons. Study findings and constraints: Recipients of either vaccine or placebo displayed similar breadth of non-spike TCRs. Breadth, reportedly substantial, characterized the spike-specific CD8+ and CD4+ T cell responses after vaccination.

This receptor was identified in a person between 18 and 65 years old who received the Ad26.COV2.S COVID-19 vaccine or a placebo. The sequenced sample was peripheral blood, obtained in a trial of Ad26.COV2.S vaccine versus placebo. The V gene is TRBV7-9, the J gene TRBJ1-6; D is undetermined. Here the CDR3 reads CASSLMSLAGNSPLHF. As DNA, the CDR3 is TGTGCCAGCAGCTTAATGAGCCTGGCCGGTAATTCACCCCTCCACTTT.